The 7 T cell receptor beta chains given below trace back to one sample, sequenced in a study of OX40 agonist ivuxolimab in advanced cancers. Repertoires were generated with immunoSEQ multiplex PCR, while TCRdb's copy carries only in-frame clones and drops some. The sample holds around 92,000 clones; roughly 80% are singletons and the top ten take less than 3.5%. Sample: CD4+ or CD8+ T cells sorted from blood, taken in a trial of the OX40 agonist ivuxolimab. The receptors come from an adult with an advanced solid tumor such as melanoma, head and neck, liver or kidney cancer.

J is TRBJ2-5 and V is TRBV5-1; the match to TRBD1 covers 8 bases. Germline values: CDR1 SGHRS, CDR2 YFSETQ. Germline trimming cut 4 bases from V and 1 base from J; bases unmatched to any gene: 3. CDR3 length equals 14 residues. In DNA form, the CDR3 reads TGCGCCAGCAGCCTGGGACAGGCCCAAGAGACCCAGTACTTC. Translated, it gives CASSLGQAQETQYF.

The chain recombines TRBV15 with TRBJ1-5; TRBD1 agrees at 11 bases. The germline V gene has CDR1 LNHNV and CDR2 YYDKDF (reference sequence). The CDR3 is 16 amino acids. Trimming at V came to 0 bases and at J to 7 bases, leaving 5 bases not matched to a gene. The CDR3, as DNA: TGTGCCACCAGCAGAGATAAGGGACAGGGGGACCAGCCCCAGCATTTT. Translated, it gives CATSRDKGQGDQPQHF. Full variable domain (outside the CDR3, taken from reference TRBV15 and TRBJ1-5): DAMVIQNPRYQVTQFGKPVTLSCSQTLNHNVMYWYQQKSSQAPKLLFHYYDKDFNNEADTPDNFQSRRPNTSFCFLDIRSPGLGDTAMYLCATSRDKGQGDQPQHFGDGTRLSIL.

The V and J genes are TRBV18 and TRBJ2-7; D remains ambiguous. Trimming pared 2 bases from V and 4 bases from J, leaving 9 bases between. Germline V gene sequence: CDR1 KGHSH, CDR2 LQKENI. The CDR3 is made up of 13 amino acids. The CDR3 sequence: CASSPTYGYEQYV. The CDR3 DNA reads TGTGCCAGCTCACCAACCTACGGGTACGAGCAGTACGTC.

V usage is TRBV9 and J usage is TRBJ2-7; TRBD1 agrees at 7 bases. V trimming: 3 bases; J trimming: 2 bases; junction bases outside the gene matches: 5. This CDR3 is 14 amino acids long. Germline V gene sequence: CDR1 SGDLS, CDR2 YYNGEE. CDR3 nucleotides: TGTGCCAGCAGCGGGACAGGTGGAGCCTACGAGCAGTACTTC. Its protein product is CASSGTGGAYEQYF.

The genes are TRBV21-1 and TRBJ1-6. TRBV21-1 is annotated as a pseudogene. The CDR3 covers 15 residues. This chain's CDR3 is CASRFGPRGNSPLHF. The CDR3 DNA follows: TGTGCCAGCAGATTTGGTCCGAGGGGTAATTCACCCCTCCACTTT.

The chain couples TRBV6-4 to TRBJ1-1; D perhaps matches TRBD1 (6 bases). Germline V CDR1 and CDR2: MRHNA, SNTAGT. This CDR3 comprises 15 residues. The V gene lost 2 bases and the J gene lost 1 base, with 11 bases spanning the gap. CDR3 in amino acids: CASSDGLTGNTEAFF. The CDR3 nucleotides read TGTGCCAGCAGTGACGGTCTGACAGGGAACACTGAAGCTTTCTTT.

V and J are TRBV6-1 and TRBJ1-1; no reliable D call. V was pared by 2 bases and J by 4 bases, with 14 bases between. Germline CDR1 is MNHNS and CDR2 is SASEGT. This CDR3 is built from 15 residues. The CDR3 DNA is TGTGCCAGCAGTGAATACGGGCGCGGGCCCACTGAAGCTTTCTTT. The encoded protein is CASSEYGRGPTEAFF.